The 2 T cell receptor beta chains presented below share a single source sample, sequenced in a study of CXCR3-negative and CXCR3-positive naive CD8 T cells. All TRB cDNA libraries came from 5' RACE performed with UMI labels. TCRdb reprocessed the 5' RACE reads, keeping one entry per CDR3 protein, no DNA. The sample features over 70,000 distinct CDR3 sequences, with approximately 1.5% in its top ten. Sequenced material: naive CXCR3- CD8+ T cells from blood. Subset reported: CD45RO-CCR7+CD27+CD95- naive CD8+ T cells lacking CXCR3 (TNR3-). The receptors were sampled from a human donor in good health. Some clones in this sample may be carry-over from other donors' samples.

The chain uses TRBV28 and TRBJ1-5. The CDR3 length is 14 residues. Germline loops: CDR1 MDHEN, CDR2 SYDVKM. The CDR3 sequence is CVSEGPYSNQPQHF.

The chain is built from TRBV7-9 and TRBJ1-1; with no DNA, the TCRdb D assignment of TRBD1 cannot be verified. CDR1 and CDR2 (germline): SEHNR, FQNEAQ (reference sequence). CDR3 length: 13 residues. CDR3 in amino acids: CASTKGSGAEAFF. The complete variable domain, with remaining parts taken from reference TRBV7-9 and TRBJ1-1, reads DTGVSQNPRHKITKRGQNVTFRCDPISEHNRLYWYRQTLGQGPEFLTYFQNEAQLEKSRLLSDRFSAERPKGSFSTLEIQRTEQGDSAMYLCASTKGSGAEAFFGQGTRLTVV.